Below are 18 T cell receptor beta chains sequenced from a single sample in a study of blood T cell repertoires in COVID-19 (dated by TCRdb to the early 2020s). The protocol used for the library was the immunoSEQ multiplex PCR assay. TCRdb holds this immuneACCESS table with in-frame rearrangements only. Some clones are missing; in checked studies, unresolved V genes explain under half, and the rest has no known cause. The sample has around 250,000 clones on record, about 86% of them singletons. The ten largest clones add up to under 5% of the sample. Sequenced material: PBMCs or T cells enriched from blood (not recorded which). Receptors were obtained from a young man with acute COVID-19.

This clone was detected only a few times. For the CDR3, the DNA is TGTGCCAGCAGTGACGCGCCCGCCGCGGGTCCCCTCCACTTT. Its protein product is CASSDAPAAGPLHF. The rearrangement joins TRBV6-4 to TRBJ1-6; D not certain. Germline CDR1 and CDR2: MRHNA and SNTAGT. The ends were cut back, 2 bases at V and 13 bases at J, with 15 bases in the middle. The CDR3 is 14 amino acids.

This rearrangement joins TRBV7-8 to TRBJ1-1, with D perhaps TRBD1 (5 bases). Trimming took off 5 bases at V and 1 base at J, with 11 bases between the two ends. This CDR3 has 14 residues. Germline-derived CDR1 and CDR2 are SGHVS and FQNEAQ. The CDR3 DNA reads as TGTGCCAGCAGCCGAGACAGACCGAACACTGAAGCTTTCTTT. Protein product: CASSRDRPNTEAFF.

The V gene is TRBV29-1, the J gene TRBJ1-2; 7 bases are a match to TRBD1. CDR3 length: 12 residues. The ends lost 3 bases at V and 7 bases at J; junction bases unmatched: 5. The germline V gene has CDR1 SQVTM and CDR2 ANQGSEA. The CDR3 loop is CSVDSAGGGYTF. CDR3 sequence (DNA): TGCAGCGTTGATTCGGCAGGGGGTGGCTACACCTTC.

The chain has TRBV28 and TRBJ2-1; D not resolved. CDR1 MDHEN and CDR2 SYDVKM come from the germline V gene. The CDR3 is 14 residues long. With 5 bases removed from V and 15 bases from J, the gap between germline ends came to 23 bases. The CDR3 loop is CASSTDSVLGEGFF. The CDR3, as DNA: TGTGCCAGCAGTACAGATTCAGTTTTGGGCGAAGGGTTCTTC.

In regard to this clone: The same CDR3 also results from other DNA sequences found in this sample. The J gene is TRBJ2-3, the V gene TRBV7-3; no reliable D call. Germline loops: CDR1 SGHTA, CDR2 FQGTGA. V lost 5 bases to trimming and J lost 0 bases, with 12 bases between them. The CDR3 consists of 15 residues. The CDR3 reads CASSRAGGSTDTQYF. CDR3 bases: TGTGCCAGCAGCCGAGCCGGCGGAAGCACAGATACGCAGTATTTT. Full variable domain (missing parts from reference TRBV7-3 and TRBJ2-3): GAGVSQTPSNKVTEKGKYVELRCDPISGHTALYWYRQSLGQGPEFLIYFQGTGAADDSGLPNDRFFAVRPEGSVSTLKIQRTERGDSAVYLCASSRAGGSTDTQYFGPGTRLTVL.

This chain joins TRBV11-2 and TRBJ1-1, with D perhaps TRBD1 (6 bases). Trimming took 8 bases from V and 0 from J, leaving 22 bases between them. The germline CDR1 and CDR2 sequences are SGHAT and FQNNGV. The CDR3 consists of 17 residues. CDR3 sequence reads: CASARGAVEPLNTEAFF. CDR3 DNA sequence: TGTGCCAGCGCCCGGGGGGCCGTAGAACCACTGAACACTGAAGCTTTCTTT.

The CDR3 coding sequence is TGTGCCAGCAGTGTTTTTGTCAGGTCGCTTGGCTACACCTTC. Encoded protein: CASSVFVRSLGYTF. The chain employs TRBV2 and TRBJ1-2, with unresolved D. This CDR3 spans 14 amino acids. Germline-derived CDR1 and CDR2 are SNHLY and FYNNEI. The germline V and J ends were trimmed by 4 bases and 7 bases, with 16 bases remaining between them.

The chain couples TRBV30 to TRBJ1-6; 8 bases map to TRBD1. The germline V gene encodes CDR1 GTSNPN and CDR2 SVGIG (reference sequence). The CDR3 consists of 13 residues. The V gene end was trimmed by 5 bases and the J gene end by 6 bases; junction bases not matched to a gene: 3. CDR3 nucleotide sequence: TGTGCCTGGGTCGACAGGGGTAATTCACCCCTCCACTTT. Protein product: CAWVDRGNSPLHF.

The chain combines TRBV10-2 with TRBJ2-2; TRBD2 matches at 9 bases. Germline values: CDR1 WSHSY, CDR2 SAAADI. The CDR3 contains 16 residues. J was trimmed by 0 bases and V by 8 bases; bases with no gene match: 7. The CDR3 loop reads CASSRRGGSNTGELFF. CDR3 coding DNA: TGCGCCAGCTCGCGGCGGGGGGGATCGAACACCGGGGAGCTGTTTTTT.

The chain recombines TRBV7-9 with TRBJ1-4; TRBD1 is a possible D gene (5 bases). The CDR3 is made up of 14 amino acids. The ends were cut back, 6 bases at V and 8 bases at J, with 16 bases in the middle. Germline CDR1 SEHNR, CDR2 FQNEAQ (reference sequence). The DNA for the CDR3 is TGTGCCAGCAGTCAGGGAGGTGGGGAAGAAAAACTGTTTTTT. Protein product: CASSQGGGEEKLFF.

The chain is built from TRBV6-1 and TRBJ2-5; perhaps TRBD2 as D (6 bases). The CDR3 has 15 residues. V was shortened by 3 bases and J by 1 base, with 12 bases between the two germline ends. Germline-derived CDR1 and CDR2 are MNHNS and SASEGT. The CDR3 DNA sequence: TGTGCCAGCAGTGATCGGGGGTGGGGCCAAGAGACCCAGTACTTC. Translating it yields CASSDRGWGQETQYF.

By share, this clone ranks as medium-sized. The CDR3 nucleotides read TGTGCCAGCAGTCCTGGGACAGTAAATCAGCCCCAGCATTTT. It yields the protein CASSPGTVNQPQHF. The chain uses TRBV27 and TRBJ1-5, with TRBD1 matching 7 bases. V lost 5 bases to trimming and J lost 4 bases; unmatched junction nucleotides: 5. This CDR3 has 14 residues. CDR1 is MNHEY and CDR2 is SMNVEV in the germline V gene (reference sequence).

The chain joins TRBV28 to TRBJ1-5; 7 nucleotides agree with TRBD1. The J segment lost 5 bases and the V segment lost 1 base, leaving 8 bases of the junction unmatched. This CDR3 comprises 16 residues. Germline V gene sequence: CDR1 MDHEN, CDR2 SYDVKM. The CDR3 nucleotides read TGTGCCAGCAGTTTATTCGCAGGAGGGGGCCATCAGCCCCAGCATTTT. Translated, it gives CASSLFAGGGHQPQHF.

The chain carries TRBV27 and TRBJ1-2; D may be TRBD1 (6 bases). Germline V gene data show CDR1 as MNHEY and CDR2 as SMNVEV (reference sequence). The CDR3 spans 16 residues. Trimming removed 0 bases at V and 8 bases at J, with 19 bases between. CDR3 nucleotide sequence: TGTGCCAGCAGTTTATCGGGTTACTACCAGGGGAAAGGCTACACCTTC. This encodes CASSLSGYYQGKGYTF.

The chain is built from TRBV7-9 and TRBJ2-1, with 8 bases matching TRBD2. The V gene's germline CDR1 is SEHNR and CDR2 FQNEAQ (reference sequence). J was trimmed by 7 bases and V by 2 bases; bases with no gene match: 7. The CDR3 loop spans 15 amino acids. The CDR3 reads CASSLTAGVGNEQFF. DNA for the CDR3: TGTGCCAGCAGCTTAACAGCGGGAGTGGGGAATGAGCAGTTCTTC. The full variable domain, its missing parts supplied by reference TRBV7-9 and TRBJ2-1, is DTGVSQNPRHKITKRGQNVTFRCDPISEHNRLYWYRQTLGQGPEFLTYFQNEAQLEKSRLLSDRFSAERPKGSFSTLEIQRTEQGDSAMYLCASSLTAGVGNEQFFGPGTRLTVL.

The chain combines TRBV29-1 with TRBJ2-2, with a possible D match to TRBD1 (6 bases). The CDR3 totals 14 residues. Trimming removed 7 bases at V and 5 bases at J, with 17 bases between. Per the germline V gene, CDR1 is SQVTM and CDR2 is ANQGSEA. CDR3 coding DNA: TGCAGCGCCCACAAGGGCCAGGGGACCGGGGAGCTGTTTTTT. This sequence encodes CSAHKGQGTGELFF.

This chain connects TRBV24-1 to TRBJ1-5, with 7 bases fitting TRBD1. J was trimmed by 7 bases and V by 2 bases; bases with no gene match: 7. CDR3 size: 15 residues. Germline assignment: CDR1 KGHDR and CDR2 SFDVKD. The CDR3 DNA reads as TGTGCCACCAGTGATTCAAGGACAGGAGGACAGCCCCAGCATTTT. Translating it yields CATSDSRTGGQPQHF.

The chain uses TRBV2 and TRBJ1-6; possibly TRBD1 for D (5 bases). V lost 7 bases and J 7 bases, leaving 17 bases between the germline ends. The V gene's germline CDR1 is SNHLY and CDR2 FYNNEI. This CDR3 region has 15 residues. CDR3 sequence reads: CASTNGRGGNSPLHF. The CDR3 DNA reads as TGTGCCAGCACCAACGGGAGGGGTGGGAATTCACCCCTCCACTTT.